Listed below are T cell receptor beta chains from one sample, sequenced in a study of CD4+ T cells in melanoma. Profiling relied on immunoSEQ multiplex PCR, and the TCRdb table lists in-frame clones only, not all of them. The repertoire consists of about 140,000 clones, with around 90% occurring once and the leading ten covering about 1.5%. These receptors were collected from a human donor with melanoma. Each CDR3 is given with its conserved first and last residue. A D gene is named only where the DNA matches it firmly. Size tells how often a clone was seen (once, few, many) or the class of an expanded clone, and some rows leave it out.

size,V,D,J,DNA,CDR3
NA,TRBV25-1,NA,TRBJ2-7,TGTGCCAGCAGTGAATCCGGCCTAAAGGGCTCGATCTTC,CASSESGLKGSIF
NA,TRBV18,NA,TRBJ1-1,TGTGCCAGCTCACCTTCGGCCAAGAACACTGAAGCTTTCTTT,CASSPSAKNTEAFF
once,TRBV19,NA,TRBJ1-5,TGTGCCAGTAGTATAGGGACAGAGATTTATAGCAATCAGCCCCAGCATTTT,CASSIGTEIYSNQPQHF
NA,TRBV23-1,TRBD1,TRBJ1-1,TGCGCCAGCAGTCAACCCGGGACAGGGAAGGCATATTGGACTGAAGCTTTCTTT,CASSQPGTGKAYWTEAFF
NA,TRBV5-4,TRBD1,TRBJ1-2,TGTGCCAGCAGCTTGGGAAGACAGGGGGTCGTCCCCCGCGGCTACACCTTC,CASSLGRQGVVPRGYTF
NA,TRBV28,TRBD1,TRBJ2-7,TGTGCCAGCAGTTTAGCTCAGGGGGCACTCTACGAGCAGTACTTC,CASSLAQGALYEQYF
NA,TRBV5-4,TRBD1,TRBJ1-2,TGTGCCAGCAGCTTGGGCGGGACAGAAAACTATGGCTACACCTTC,CASSLGGTENYGYTF
few,TRBV10-3,NA,TRBJ2-1,TGTGCCGTCACAGGGTTCAATGAGCAGTTCTTC,CAVTGFNEQFF
NA,TRBV5-6,NA,TRBJ1-1,TGTGCCAGCAGCTTGGACGGGGGAAGCCGGAACACTGAAGCTTTCTTT,CASSLDGGSRNTEAFF
NA,TRBV2,TRBD1,TRBJ2-3,TGTGCCAGCAGCACTGGACAGGCGAGGGCAGATACGCAGTATTTT,CASSTGQARADTQYF
NA,TRBV19,NA,TRBJ2-7,TGTGCCAGTAGCAGTTCCTCCGGGTCCCTCCCGTACGAGCAGTACTTC,CASSSSSGSLPYEQYF
NA,TRBV10-1,NA,TRBJ2-7,TGCGCCAGCAGTGAGGAGCCGGGGTCCTACGAGCAGTACTTC,CASSEEPGSYEQYF
NA,TRBV6-4,TRBD1,TRBJ1-1,TGTGCCAGCAGCAACCACTGGGACAGGGTGAACACTGAAGCTTTCTTT,CASSNHWDRVNTEAFF
NA,TRBV6-5,NA,TRBJ1-6,TGTGCCAGCAGTTACGGGGGGACGCCCCTCCACTTT,CASSYGGTPLHF
NA,TRBV4-1,TRBD2,TRBJ2-7,TGCGCCAGCAGCCCAGAAACAACCGGTAGCGGGGGCTCCTACGAGCAGTACTTC,CASSPETTGSGGSYEQYF
NA,TRBV7-2,TRBD2,TRBJ2-7,TGTGCCAGCAGCTTAGCTACGTCTAGCGGCTTGTACGAGCAGTACTTC,CASSLATSSGLYEQYF
NA,TRBV18,TRBD1,TRBJ1-1,TGTGCCAGCTTTTTGGGACAGAGCATGAACACTGAAGCTTTCTTT,CASFLGQSMNTEAFF
NA,TRBV18,NA,TRBJ1-3,TGTGCCAGCTCTCCGACCCCCTCTGGAAACACCATATATTTT,CASSPTPSGNTIYF
NA,TRBV7-3,NA,TRBJ2-2,TGTGCCAGCAGCACCCGCGGCCTGGACACCGGGGAGCTGTTTTTT,CASSTRGLDTGELFF
NA,TRBV11-2,NA,TRBJ2-1,TGTGCCAGCAGCTTAGGGACGGGTTTCTCCTACAATGAGCAGTTCTTC,CASSLGTGFSYNEQFF
NA,TRBV25-1,TRBD1,TRBJ1-6,TGTGCCAGCAGTGAGGAAGGCAGGGGGCGCCGGTCACCCCTCCACTTT,CASSEEGRGRRSPLHF
NA,TRBV4-1,NA,TRBJ1-6,TGCGCCAGCAGCCAAGACACAGGGTCCGGTTATTCACCCCTCCACTTT,CASSQDTGSGYSPLHF